This T cell receptor beta chain is drawn from a study of T cell responses to AZD1222 COVID-19 vaccine. Study conclusions and caveats: Spike-specific TCR breadth and depth grew following two AZD1222 doses. Most donors were white British, females outnumbered males, and clonal diversity was possibly underestimated. Researchers report vaccine-associated CD4 TCRs spanning spike, with dominance at 160-218 and 743-854.

The germline V gene has CDR1 SQVTM and CDR2 ANQGSEA. With 1 base removed from V and 6 bases from J, the gap between germline ends came to 4 bases. The length of the CDR3 is 11 residues. This clone was observed once. No antigen is known for it. Profiled with immunoSEQ multiplex PCR; TCRdb holds only in-frame clones, not every one. The sample holds 110,000 to 150,000 clones, over 85% seen once. Sequences were derived from peripheral blood, sampled on day 0 of AZD1222 vaccination. This receptor was taken from an adult in good health. V and J are TRBV29-1 and TRBJ2-1; D remains ambiguous. The CDR3 region has the DNA TGCAGCGTTGAAGGGTTCAATGAGCAGTTCTTC. It specifies CSVEGFNEQFF.